The following is a T cell receptor (beta chain) sequence with its context. The antigen is not known. These data are taken from a study of T cells in localized non-small cell lung cancer. Sequenced by immunoSEQ multiplex PCR; TCRdb stores in-frame clones only, minus some. The data show 65,000 to 95,000 clones, about three quarters seen once. Study observations and caveats: Elevated circulating T cell density in blood was associated with longer overall survival. Multi-region tumor sequencing was not done, so intratumor heterogeneity could not be excluded. For the top 100 tumor clones, a median about 60 also appeared in adjacent lung.

The sample in question was PBMCs, obtained before any cancer treatment. The receptor's source is a man aged 40 to 70 with stage II squamous cell lung carcinoma.

The CDR3 coding sequence is TGTGCCAGCGCTTCAGGGGGGACAAAAGTCGAGACCCAGTACTTC. This translates into CASASGGTKVETQYF. The chain carries TRBV5-4 and TRBJ2-5; D is perhaps TRBD1 (7 bases). The CDR3 has 15 amino acids. CDR1 and CDR2 from the germline V gene are SGHNT and YYREEE (reference sequence). V gave up 7 bases and J gave up 5 bases, with 21 bases separating them. The variable domain in full, completed from reference TRBV5-4 and TRBJ2-5, reads ETGVTQSPTHLIKTRGQQVTLRCSSQSGHNTVSWYQQALGQGPQFIFQYYREEENGRGNFPPRFSGLQFPNYSSELNVNALELDDSALYLCASASGGTKVETQYFGPGTRLLVL.